The T cell receptor beta chain under discussion was sequenced for a study of cytomegalovirus exposure and HLA in healthy donors. Overall study: The same platform used for the 500 to 850 first-cohort repertoires was also used for the 120 or so validation repertoires, as a later analysis reported. Study-level points and caveats: Later, an analysis found that TCR clusters from the first cohort tended to co-occur in the 120 or so validation repertoires. In vitro assays verified that three CMV-associated chains recognized CMV antigens specifically.

The assay was immunoSEQ multiplex PCR, and TCRdb's table has in-frame clones only and misses some. The sample has 90,000 to 140,000 clones; about 85% are singletons. The donors were members of the validation cohort, which comprised 120 subjects and was separate from the first cohort of 600 to 850 subjects. With 5 bases clipped from V and 11 bases from J, the junction kept 9 bases outside the gene matches. CDR3 size: 14 residues. Germline values: CDR1 MDHEN, CDR2 SYDVKM. Concerning this clone itself: No antigen is known for it.

This chain connects TRBV28 to TRBJ1-5; 10 bases are a match to TRBD1. Sequencing was performed on PBMCs. This clonotype was obtained from a young woman in good health and CMV-seropositive. CDR3 DNA sequence: TGTGCCAGCAGTGACAGGGGGCCCATCTTGTCCCAGCATTTT. This codes for CASSDRGPILSQHF.